The 24 T cell receptor beta chains in this list originate from one sample, sequenced in a study of blood T cell repertoires in COVID-19. Profiling relied on immunoSEQ multiplex PCR, and the TCRdb table lists in-frame clones only, not all of them. The sample shows approximately 220,000 clones, 75% to 90% of them seen only once. Source material: PBMCs or T cells enriched from blood (not recorded which). These receptors were obtained from a woman aged 40-49 years with acute COVID-19.

CDR3 in DNA: TGTGCCAGCAGTGGAGGAACAGGGAGCACAGATACGCAGTATTTT. Translation gives CASSGGTGSTDTQYF. The chain couples TRBV6-4 to TRBJ2-3; D is possibly TRBD1 (6 bases). Trimming removed 4 bases at V and 0 bases at J, with 11 bases between. Germline CDR1 is MRHNA and CDR2 is SNTAGT. The CDR3 contains 15 residues.

This clone was seen just once. J is TRBJ1-4 and V is TRBV5-1; 10 nucleotides match TRBD1. The CDR3 runs to 15 residues. The J segment lost 8 bases and the V segment lost 3 bases, leaving 7 bases of the junction unmatched. Germline CDR1 SGHRS, CDR2 YFSETQ. The CDR3, as DNA: TGCGCCAGCAGCTCCCTAGGGACAGGGGAAGAAAAACTGTTTTTT. The encoded protein is CASSSLGTGEEKLFF. The whole variable domain, remainder taken from reference TRBV5-1 and TRBJ1-4, is KAGVTQTPRYLIKTRGQQVTLSCSPISGHRSVSWYQQTPGQGLQFLFEYFSETQRNKGNFPGRFSGRQFSNSRSEMNVSTLELGDSALYLCASSSLGTGEEKLFFGSGTQLSVL.

This clone was detected only once. The chain carries TRBV5-1 and TRBJ1-2, with 7 positions matching TRBD1. The germline CDR1 and CDR2 sequences are SGHRS and YFSETQ. J gave up 8 bases and V 2 bases, and 15 bases lay outside the gene matches. CDR3 length: 16 residues. The CDR3 here is CASSFGGGDPLGGYTF. The CDR3, as DNA: TGCGCCAGCAGCTTCGGAGGGGGCGATCCCCTAGGGGGCTACACCTTC.

The genes are TRBV25-1 and TRBJ1-6; no definite D call. CDR3 length: 13 amino acids. Trimming cost V 2 bases and J 8 bases, with 7 bases left between them. Germline loops: CDR1 MGHDK, CDR2 SYGVNS. The CDR3 here is CASSEPSDSPLHF. The CDR3 DNA is TGTGCCAGCAGTGAACCATCAGATTCACCCCTCCACTTT.

The V gene is TRBV7-9, the J gene TRBJ1-1, with D hard to call. In germline, CDR1 is SEHNR, CDR2 FQNEAQ (reference sequence). The length of the CDR3 is 14 residues. Trimming took 1 base from V and 3 from J, leaving 9 bases between them. The CDR3 nucleotides read TGTGCCAGCAGCTTAGGGGGAGCGGACACTGAAGCTTTCTTT. Translation: CASSLGGADTEAFF.

The sample holds a few counts of this clone. This chain links TRBV2 with TRBJ1-2; D possibly corresponds to TRBD1 (6 bases). CDR1 and CDR2 (germline): SNHLY, FYNNEI. This CDR3 has 14 residues. Trimming cost V 7 bases and J 1 base, with 13 bases left between them. The CDR3 region is CASKRTVLNYGYTF. The CDR3 nucleotides are TGTGCCAGCAAAAGGACAGTCCTTAACTATGGCTACACCTTC.

This chain joins TRBV18 and TRBJ1-2, with D unclear. CDR1 is KGHSH and CDR2 is LQKENI in the germline V gene. CDR3 length: 13 amino acids. V was cut by 2 bases and J by 2 bases, with 6 bases left in between. The CDR3 DNA reads TGTGCCAGCTCACCAACAGCCAACTATGGCTACACCTTC. Translating it yields CASSPTANYGYTF.

V is TRBV5-1 and J is TRBJ1-1; tentatively, D is TRBD1 (5 bases). Germline CDR1 SGHRS, CDR2 YFSETQ. V was cut by 0 bases and J by 1 base, with 10 bases left in between. CDR3 length: 15 amino acids. The DNA for the CDR3 is TGCGCCAGCAGCTTGGAGGGGCAGCCGAACACTGAAGCTTTCTTT. This codes for CASSLEGQPNTEAFF.

The rearrangement joins TRBV14 to TRBJ2-7; 9 bases are shared with TRBD1. The CDR3 has 16 amino acids. V lost 2 bases to trimming and J lost 6 bases; unmatched junction nucleotides: 11. Germline V gene lookup returns CDR1 SGHDN and CDR2 FVKESK. Written as DNA, the CDR3 is TGTGCCAGCAGCCAAAGACCGGGACAGGGCATAAGCGAGCAGTACTTC. It codes for CASSQRPGQGISEQYF.

The chain employs TRBV19 and TRBJ1-2; D is undetermined. The CDR3 has 15 residues. Per germline, CDR1 LNHDA and CDR2 SQIVND (reference sequence). V was pared by 8 bases and J by 2 bases, with 18 bases between. Written as DNA, the CDR3 is TGTGCCAGTTCCGGTGGTATGTCGAGAAACTATGGCTACACCTTC. Translated, it gives CASSGGMSRNYGYTF.

J is TRBJ2-7 and V is TRBV6-1; TRBD1 might be the D (5 bases). CDR1 is MNHNS and CDR2 is SASEGT in the germline V gene. V lost 2 bases, J lost 1 base, and 12 bases lay in between. The CDR3 consists of 15 residues. CDR3 region: CASSESAGSSYEQYV. DNA for the CDR3: TGTGCCAGCAGTGAATCTGCAGGGTCGTCCTACGAGCAGTACGTC.

The genes are TRBV7-9 and TRBJ2-1; D unclear. CDR1 is SEHNR, CDR2 FQNEAQ, per germline (reference sequence). There are 15 residues in the CDR3. V was pared by 5 bases and J by 2 bases, with 13 bases between. This CDR3 reads CASSPGRQPYNEQFF. CDR3 sequence (DNA): TGTGCCAGCAGCCCTGGGCGTCAACCCTACAATGAGCAGTTCTTC.

This clone has a single count. The genes are TRBV11-2 and TRBJ1-2; 8 bases fit TRBD1. Germline CDR1 is SGHAT and CDR2 is FQNNGV. V trimming: 2 bases; J trimming: 8 bases; junction bases outside the gene matches: 7. This CDR3 region has 14 residues. As DNA, the CDR3 is TGTGCCAGCAGCTTATACCAGGGGGCTAGGGGCTACACCTTC. Encoded protein: CASSLYQGARGYTF.

CDR3 amino acids: CASIRIGQGASYEQYF. CDR3 nucleotides: TGTGCCAGCATTCGGATTGGTCAGGGGGCTTCATACGAGCAGTACTTC. The chain joins TRBV2 to TRBJ2-7, with 8 bases lining up with TRBD1. CDR1 is SNHLY, CDR2 FYNNEI, per germline. With 7 bases clipped from V and 4 bases from J, the junction kept 15 bases outside the gene matches. The CDR3 has 16 amino acids.

The chain couples TRBV19 to TRBJ2-2, with TRBD1 identical over 11 bases. CDR3 length: 16 residues. V dropped 3 bases and J dropped 4; count of bases not matched to a gene: 4. CDR1 and CDR2 (germline): LNHDA, SQIVND (reference sequence). The CDR3 nucleotides read TGTGCCAGTAGTATCGGGGACAGGGGGGTCACCGGGGAGCTGTTTTTT. Encoded protein: CASSIGDRGVTGELFF. Based on the CDR3 plus reference TRBV19 and TRBJ2-2, the full variable domain is DGGITQSPKYLFRKEGQNVTLSCEQNLNHDAMYWYRQDPGQGLRLIYYSQIVNDFQKGDIAEGYSVSREKKESFPLTVTSAQKNPTAFYLCASSIGDRGVTGELFFGEGSRLTVL.

This clone was detected once. This sequence joins TRBV4-1 and TRBJ2-7; D not certain. The CDR3 loop spans 18 amino acids. Trimming cost V 1 base and J 3 bases, with 22 bases left between them. CDR1 is MGHRA, CDR2 YSYEKL, per germline. In DNA form, the CDR3 reads TGCGCCAGCAGCCAAGGTCTCATTTTGGGCGAAGTAAGCTACGAGCAGTACTTC. It is translated as CASSQGLILGEVSYEQYF.

This chain connects TRBV12-5 to TRBJ1-2; 7 bases map to TRBD1. V trimming: 6 bases; J trimming: 0 bases; junction bases outside the gene matches: 13. The CDR3 totals 17 residues. In germline, CDR1 is LGHNT, CDR2 FRNRAP. CDR3 DNA: TGTGCTAGTGGGATCCTAACAGGGGACAGATCTAACTATGGCTACACCTTC. It is translated as CASGILTGDRSNYGYTF.

V usage is TRBV6-5 and J usage is TRBJ1-2; 7 bases are shared with TRBD1. V lost 6 bases, J lost 6 bases, and 7 bases stayed unmatched. The germline V gene has CDR1 MNHEY and CDR2 SVGAGI. CDR3 length: 13 amino acids. CDR3 nucleotides: TGTGCCAGCAGGGCTGACAGGGAGAATGGCTACACCTTC. It translates to CASRADRENGYTF.

This chain uses TRBV7-2 with TRBJ1-1; D is unclear. The CDR3 runs to 13 residues. V was cut by 3 bases and J by 6 bases, with 11 bases left in between. Germline values: CDR1 SGHTA, CDR2 FQGNSA. CDR3 sequence reads: CASSFLSYAEAFF. For the CDR3, the DNA is TGTGCCAGCAGCTTTTTATCCTACGCTGAAGCTTTCTTT.

This clone has just one count. The J gene is TRBJ1-1, the V gene TRBV5-1; tentative D call: TRBD1 (5 bases). V was cut by 4 bases and J by 0 bases, with 13 bases left in between. There are 15 residues in the CDR3. The germline V gene encodes CDR1 SGHRS and CDR2 YFSETQ. The CDR3 reads CASSLRQSMNTEAFF. DNA of the CDR3: TGCGCCAGCAGCCTAAGACAGAGCATGAACACTGAAGCTTTCTTT. Supplemented by reference TRBV5-1 and TRBJ1-1, the full variable domain reads KAGVTQTPRYLIKTRGQQVTLSCSPISGHRSVSWYQQTPGQGLQFLFEYFSETQRNKGNFPGRFSGRQFSNSRSEMNVSTLELGDSALYLCASSLRQSMNTEAFFGQGTRLTVV.

The chain links TRBV7-3 to TRBJ1-2; 7 bases line up with TRBD1. The CDR3 covers 12 residues. Germline CDR1 and CDR2: SGHTA and FQGTGA. Trimming at V came to 5 bases and at J to 6 bases, leaving 3 bases not matched to a gene. The CDR3 region has the DNA TGTGCCAGCAGCCGTACAGGGGATGGCTACACCTTC. Translated, it gives CASSRTGDGYTF.

The chain carries TRBV19 and TRBJ2-1; 7 nucleotides align to TRBD2. The CDR3 is 16 amino acids. The trim removed 1 base at V and 4 bases at J, leaving 7 bases unmatched. CDR1 is LNHDA and CDR2 is SQIVND in the germline V gene (reference sequence). The CDR3: CASSIVSLASYNEQFF. CDR3 nucleotide sequence: TGTGCCAGTAGTATAGTATCACTAGCGAGTTACAATGAGCAGTTCTTC.

The chain uses TRBV6-6 and TRBJ2-2; 7 bases are shared with TRBD1. V dropped 5 bases and J dropped 6; count of bases not matched to a gene: 18. The CDR3 is made up of 18 amino acids. Per the germline V gene, CDR1 is MNHNY and CDR2 is SVGAGI (reference sequence). CDR3 in amino acids: CASSRSPTGKVGAGELFF. The CDR3 DNA reads as TGTGCCAGCAGTCGGAGTCCGACAGGGAAAGTCGGTGCCGGGGAGCTGTTTTTT.

The V call is TRBV2, the J call TRBJ1-1; D possibly corresponds to TRBD1 (6 bases). Trimming took off 7 bases at V and 1 base at J, with 10 bases between the two ends. Germline V lookup: CDR1 SNHLY, CDR2 FYNNEI. CDR3 length: 13 residues. This CDR3 reads CASIQDRNTEAFF. The CDR3 DNA follows: TGTGCCAGCATCCAGGACAGGAACACTGAAGCTTTCTTT. Full variable domain (rest looked up from reference TRBV2 and TRBJ1-1): EPEVTQTPSHQVTQMGQEVILRCVPISNHLYFYWYRQILGQKVEFLVSFYNNEISEKSEIFDDQFSVERPDGSNFTLKIRSTKLEDSAMYFCASIQDRNTEAFFGQGTRLTVV.